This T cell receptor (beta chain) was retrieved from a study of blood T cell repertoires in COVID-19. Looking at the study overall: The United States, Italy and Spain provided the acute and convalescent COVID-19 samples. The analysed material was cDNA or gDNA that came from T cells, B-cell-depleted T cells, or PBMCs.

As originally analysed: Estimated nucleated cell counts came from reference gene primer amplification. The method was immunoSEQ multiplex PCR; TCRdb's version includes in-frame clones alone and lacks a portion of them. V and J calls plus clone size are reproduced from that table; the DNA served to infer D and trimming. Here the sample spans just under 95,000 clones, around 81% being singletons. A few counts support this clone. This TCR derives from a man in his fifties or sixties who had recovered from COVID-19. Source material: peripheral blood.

The DNA for the CDR3 is TGCGCCAGCAGCTCCGGACAGGGTACCGGGGACACCATATATTTT. It is translated as CASSSGQGTGDTIYF. The J gene is TRBJ1-3, the V gene TRBV5-1, with 8 nucleotides matching TRBD1. The CDR3 consists of 15 residues. Germline V gives CDR1 SGHRS, CDR2 YFSETQ. V trimming: 3 bases; J trimming: 8 bases; junction bases outside the gene matches: 10.